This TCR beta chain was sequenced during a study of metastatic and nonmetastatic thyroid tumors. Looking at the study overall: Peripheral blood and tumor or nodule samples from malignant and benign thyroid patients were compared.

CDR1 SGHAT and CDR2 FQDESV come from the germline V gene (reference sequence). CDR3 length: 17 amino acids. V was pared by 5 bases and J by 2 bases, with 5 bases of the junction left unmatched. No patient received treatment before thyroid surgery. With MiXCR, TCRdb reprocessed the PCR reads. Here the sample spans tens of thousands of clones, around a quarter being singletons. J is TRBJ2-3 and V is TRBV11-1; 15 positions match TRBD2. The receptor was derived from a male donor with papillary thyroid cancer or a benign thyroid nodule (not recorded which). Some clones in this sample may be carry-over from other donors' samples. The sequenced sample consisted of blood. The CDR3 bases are TGTGCCAGCAGCCCGCGGACTAGCGGGAGGGTCACAGATACGCAGTATTTT. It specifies CASSPRTSGRVTDTQYF.